This T cell receptor (beta chain) was captured in a study of PD-1 blockade in classical Hodgkin lymphoma (dated by TCRdb to the early 2020s). Notes on the research overall: Nivolumab dosing was 3 mg/kg intravenously every 2 weeks, continuing until either disease progression or unacceptable toxicity. A peripheral blood immune signature of response to PD-1 blockade in classical Hodgkin lymphoma was defined using TCR beta sequencing and CyTOF.

Per the publication, the time point label means: cycle 1 day 1 (C1D1), immediately before nivolumab initiation. Every trial patient had relapsed after autologous stem cell transplantation, and cohorts A, B and C differed in prior brentuximab vedotin exposure. The trial cohort included more than 55 patients with relapsed/refractory classical Hodgkin lymphoma, and each patient had a best overall response of complete response, partial response or progressive disease. In the multi-cohort phase II CheckMate 205 trial, trial patients received single-agent nivolumab. An independent review committee assessed best overall response using the 2007 International Working Group response criteria. PBMCs from the trial were collected at three points: immediately before nivolumab initiation (C1D1), and during therapy at cycle 2 day 1 and cycle 4 day 1. Peripheral blood was collected in 8 mL Vacutainer Cell Preparation Tubes, from which PBMCs were isolated by centrifugation and then cryopreserved.

Including the terminal cysteine and phenylalanine, the CDR3 comprises 15 residues. This entry keeps only the CDR3 DNA: 45 bases, framed from base 1. Based on the germline V gene (reference sequence), the CDR1 and CDR2 sequences are WNHNN and SYGVQD. At the junction V is shortened by 3 bases and J by 0 bases, with 8 bases in between. General conclusions and limits of the study: A significant rise by C4D1 was seen in CD4+ but not CD8+ TCR diversity (p=0.0027 vs p=0.16), with the rise being most apparent in complete responders (p=0.02). Baseline diversity similar to that of newly diagnosed patients was observed in trial patients achieving complete response, whereas significantly lower diversity was observed in partial responders and progressors. Baseline TCR diversity was reported as lower in newly diagnosed patients than in healthy donors, and lower still in relapsed/refractory patients. The study covered only a single clinical trial cohort, and the causes of the repertoire differences, possibly disease activity or prior therapy, were still not defined. Patients starting nivolumab less than 1 year after ASCT had lower diversity and were excluded from later analyses to avoid confounding by immune reconstitution.

The Qiagen DNeasy kit was used to extract genomic DNA from unsorted PBMCs and from the negatively selected CD4+ and CD8+ fractions. Amplification of TCR beta CDR3 regions was done by immunoSEQ multiplex PCR with primers that anneal to V and J segments. A synthetic immune receptor repertoire was used to minimize amplification bias, and any remaining bias was removed computationally after sequencing. In the paper's pipeline: Custom Python scripts were used to quantify repertoire diversity as the Shannon entropy index. Unsorted, CD4+ and CD8+ repertoires were analyzed separately, except for combined analyses in which CD4+ and CD8+ sequences were merged in silico. A clone counted as expanded when the clone's frequency after treatment rose at least 2-fold relative to C1D1, and clones undetected at baseline were given a pseudocount of 0.5. Clones with 0 or 1 copy at C1D1 were classified as singleton clones, and clones with 2 or more copies were classified as non-singleton clones. Clones expanded in unsorted samples were annotated as CD4+, CD8+ or unknown by matching protein sequences in sorted samples from the same patient. Wilcoxon tests on paired samples were used to test changes in diversity from C1D1 to C4D1. Held by TCRdb, this immuneACCESS table contains in-frame sequences only and omits some clones. Under half of the omission traces to an unresolved V gene where checked; the cause of the rest is unknown. The DNA was the basis for D and trimming; V, J and clone size are from that table. The sample data list about 84,000 clones, and around 86% of these were observed just once. The ten largest clones represent approximately 22% of the sample.

A remark on this clone: What antigen it recognizes has not been identified. No base quality values were provided; no much bigger clone lies one nucleotide off.

The V gene is TRBV10-1 and the J gene is TRBJ2-2; the D gene is perhaps TRBD2, on 6 matching bases. Sequencing was performed on peripheral blood mononuclear cells (PBMCs), taken at baseline. The sequence was collected from a human donor with classical Hodgkin lymphoma. The CDR3 in this case is CASSDRTTNTGELFF. The nucleotide sequence is TGCGCCAGCAGTGACAGGACTACGAACACCGGGGAGCTGTTTTTT.